This T cell receptor beta chain comes out of a study of OX40 agonist ivuxolimab in advanced cancers. About the study: Intravenous ivuxolimab was administered to patients every 2 weeks at 0.01 to 10 mg/kg.

Germline loops: CDR1 LNHDA, CDR2 SQIVND (reference sequence). The CDR3 consists of 12 residues. With 5 bases removed from V and 8 bases from J, the gap between germline ends came to 12 bases. Sequencing used immunoSEQ multiplex PCR; TCRdb keeps in-frame clones, though not all of them. The sample carries approximately 58,000 clones, around nine tenths recorded once. The receptor comes from an adult with an advanced solid tumor such as melanoma, head and neck, liver or kidney cancer. The chain combines TRBV19 with TRBJ1-2; perhaps TRBD1 as D (6 bases). The source was CD4+ or CD8+ T cells sorted from blood, collected in a trial of the OX40 agonist ivuxolimab. In DNA, the CDR3 is TGTGCCAGTAGTGTCCCAGGGGTAGGCTACACCTTC. It translates to CASSVPGVGYTF.